A single count supports the clone carrying this TCR beta chain. Its specificity is unknown. Unmatched junction bases numbered 9, after V lost 7 bases and J lost 6 bases. This CDR3 comprises 13 residues. The V gene's germline CDR1 is MNHNS and CDR2 SASEGT. The data are from a study of cytotoxic CD8 clonotypes in ibrutinib-treated CLL. Study details: In all, about eleven patients were relapsed/refractory, under 16 were treatment-naive and 17 to 18 were IGHV unmutated. The sample average was about 270,000 productive templates and tens of thousands of productive rearrangements. General observations from the study: Contraction or stability on treatment was seen for public clonotypes, which were uncommon.

Repertoires were generated with immunoSEQ multiplex PCR, while TCRdb's copy carries only in-frame clones and drops some. This sample has 200,000 to 250,000 clones; roughly 79% occur once, and the top ten carry roughly 10%. The receptor comes from a human donor with chronic lymphocytic leukemia. Sequencing was performed on PBMCs, taken after 12 months of ibrutinib treatment. This chain links TRBV6-1 with TRBJ2-7; 7 nucleotides line up with TRBD1. CDR3 sequence reads: CASKRNRGGEQYF. DNA for the CDR3: TGTGCCAGCAAAAGAAACAGGGGCGGCGAGCAGTACTTC.